This TCR beta chain was captured by sequencing in a study of shared clonotypes between healthy human individuals (TCRdb year 2020). About the investigation overall: The cohort comprised a couple of women and a few men aged 18 to 49 years. For each donor, CD4 naive and CD4 memory were each run on three plates, CD8 naive on two plates, and CD8 memory on one plate. The study deeply sequenced blood TCR repertoires of about five healthy adults to estimate repertoire size and the extent of clonotype sharing between individuals. Different laboratories and diverse techniques were used to prepare libraries and sequence TCR repertoires, to increase sequencing depth and limit assay-specific biases. Per donor, leukapheresis produced somewhere between about 0.94 and 9 billion PBMCs. Overall study outcomes, separate from this receptor: Because the study included a small number of donors, the genetic and exposure-history diversity represented was limited. Compared with non-shared clonotypes, the clonotypes found in all four sorted-subset donors had higher generation probabilities. Based on pairwise subsampling, the degree of clonotype sharing among donors was expected to be affected by sequencing depth. Incomplete sequencing was indicated by rarefaction of sorted-subset datasets, despite the large sequencing depth. Sampling was restricted to blood, and TCR repertoires in tissue are likely to differ from TCR repertoires in blood. Naive subsets generally had larger estimated clonotype richness than memory subsets did. Across a handful of donors, around 5% of naive CD4, 3.5% of naive CD8, roughly 2.2% of memory CD4, and 0.3% to 0.45% of memory CD8 clonotypes were shared.

Using the deep immunoSEQ assay, TCR CDR3 regions were amplified from genomic DNA by multiplex PCR. For each cell subset, the extracted genomic DNA was distributed evenly across all wells of several immunoSEQ 96-well plates, and each plate served as one replicate. For sorted subsets, each replicate PCR was loaded with roughly 0.2 ug genomic DNA, equivalent to 25,000 to 35,000 T cell genomes. Purified libraries were quantified with a Qubit 3.0 fluorometer, sized on a Bioanalyzer 2100, and re-quantified with the KAPA Library Quantification kit. Every immunoSEQ 96-well plate was sequenced on a dedicated single-read 150-cycle Illumina NextSeq 550 flow cell. In the original analysis: Because only junctional sequences without quality scores were contained in the immunoSEQ output, filtering matching that applied to full-length reads could not be performed. To assign V/J genes and CDR3, sequences were annotated using PyIR, a Python wrapper for IgBLAST v1.9, with IMGT germline references. Reads were removed for weak V/J assignments (E-value above 1e-6), missing CDR3, stop codons, out-of-frame junctions, or ambiguous translated residues. V3J clonotypes were defined by identical inferred V gene, J gene, and CDR3 amino acid sequence. To compute the percentage overlap between repertoires, the number of shared unique clonotypes was divided by the size of the smaller repertoire. Repertoire richness was assessed with RTK rarefaction, the Chao1 estimator, and Recon v2.1 estimates of unobserved clonotypes. OLGA was used to compute generation probabilities for all TCRbeta clonotypes that the gDNA method yielded from a handful of donors. In its TCRdb copy, this immuneACCESS table keeps in-frame sequences only and misses some clones. Where compared with another copy, unresolved V genes explain less than half of these, and the others have no known cause. That table gives V, J and clone size, and the DNA gave D and trimming. The sample includes 300,000 to 350,000 clones, with 73% observed a single time. About 9.4% of the sample is held by the ten biggest clonotypes.

This clone was recorded once. Its binding antigen is unknown. No base quality values were provided; no much bigger clone lies one nucleotide off. Healthy HIV-negative adults with no recently reported acute infections or vaccinations were included as donors. All donors were Caucasian adults living in Nashville, Tennessee, USA. CD4+ T cells were enriched by magnetic negative selection, after which naive cells were positively selected on CD45RA and the negative fraction was taken as the memory subset. After blood collection by leukapheresis, PBMCs were isolated using Ficoll-Histopaque density gradient centrifugation and then cryopreserved in the vapor phase of liquid nitrogen. Analytical flow cytometry was used to check the purity and quantity of each magnetically sorted T cell population. Each sorted fraction had its genomic DNA isolated and then quantified by UV absorbance on a Nanodrop 2000c. CDR1 and CDR2, looked up from the germline V gene, are SGHAT and FQNNGV. Its CDR3 holds 15 amino acids, cysteine through phenylalanine. Left in the record is the CDR3 DNA by itself, 45 bases read in frame from the first base. The V end loses 3 bases and the J end loses 1 base, and a stretch of 12 bases separates them.

Sequences were obtained from memory CD4+ T cells sorted from blood. Interpreted using the paper, the cell subset or site label stands for: CD45RA-negative fraction. The chain employs TRBV11-2 and TRBJ1-1; the D gene is perhaps TRBD1, on 5 matching bases. This receptor was taken from a man between 25 and 39 years old in good health. The CDR3 loop reads CASSFGSGRNTEAFF. The nucleotide sequence is TGTGCCAGCAGCTTCGGATCGGGACGGAACACTGAAGCTTTCTTT.